Listed below are T cell receptor beta chains from one sample, sequenced in a study of T cell responses to AZD1222 COVID-19 vaccine. Assay: immunoSEQ multiplex PCR; the TCRdb copy retains only in-frame clones and omits some. The sample holds about 120,000 clones, around 93% seen once. This specimen was peripheral blood, taken on day 0 of AZD1222 vaccination. These receptors originate from an adult in good health. Both conserved end residues are part of each CDR3. D genes are given only for firm matches. Size is omitted from some rows. Given values are once, few, many or a class for expanded clones.

size: once; D: TRBD1; V: TRBV5-1; J: TRBJ1-1; CDR3: CASSLGTGVGAEAFF; DNA: TGCGCCAGCAGCTTGGGGACAGGGGTAGGGGCTGAAGCTTTCTTT
size: NA; D: TRBD1; V: TRBV10-3; J: TRBJ1-1; CDR3: CAISRTGKKNTEAFF; DNA: TGTGCCATCAGTCGGACAGGGAAGAAGAACACTGAAGCTTTCTTT
size: few; D: NA; V: TRBV7-9; J: TRBJ2-1; CDR3: CASSTAGAGEQFF; DNA: TGTGCCAGCAGCACCGCCGGAGCGGGTGAGCAGTTCTTC
size: few; D: NA; V: TRBV7-4; J: TRBJ1-5; CDR3: CASSFPQHF; DNA: TGTGCCAGCAGCTTTCCCCAGCATTTT
size: NA; D: NA; V: TRBV12-5; J: TRBJ1-2; CDR3: CASGLWDADYGYTF; DNA: TGTGCTAGTGGTTTGTGGGATGCTGACTATGGCTACACCTTC
size: NA; D: NA; V: TRBV13; J: TRBJ2-6; CDR3: CASSSRTGPSGANVLTF; DNA: TGTGCCAGCAGCTCCAGAACAGGGCCCTCAGGGGCCAACGTCCTGACTTTC
size: NA; D: NA; V: TRBV19; J: TRBJ2-1; CDR3: CASKENQGKGPSGIF; DNA: TGTGCCAGTAAGGAGAACCAAGGAAAGGGCCCATCCGGGATCTTC
size: NA; D: NA; V: TRBV10-3; J: TRBJ2-3; CDR3: CAISESARSSTDTQYF; DNA: TGTGCCATCAGTGAGTCGGCAAGGTCTAGCACAGATACGCAGTATTTT
size: NA; D: TRBD1; V: TRBV7-8; J: TRBJ2-5; CDR3: CASSLVRQGAKETQYF; DNA: TGTGCCAGCAGCTTAGTACGGCAGGGGGCTAAAGAGACCCAGTACTTC
size: NA; D: NA; V: TRBV7-8; J: TRBJ2-3; CDR3: CASSFGEADTQYF; DNA: TGTGCCAGCAGCTTCGGTGAGGCAGATACGCAGTATTTT
size: NA; D: NA; V: TRBV9; J: TRBJ1-4; CDR3: CASSPSSGEKLFF; DNA: TGTGCCAGCAGCCCGTCGAGCGGTGAAAAACTGTTTTTT
size: NA; D: TRBD1; V: TRBV29-1; J: TRBJ1-1; CDR3: CSGIQGKTEAFF; DNA: TGCAGCGGAATACAGGGGAAGACTGAAGCTTTCTTT
size: once; D: TRBD1; V: TRBV5-1; J: TRBJ1-1; CDR3: CASSKTGSPEAFF; DNA: TGCGCCAGCAGCAAGACAGGGTCCCCTGAAGCTTTCTTT
size: NA; D: TRBD2; V: TRBV7-9; J: TRBJ2-1; CDR3: CASSLGSGRELEQFF; DNA: TGTGCCAGCAGCTTAGGTAGCGGGAGGGAGTTGGAGCAGTTCTTC
size: NA; D: TRBD1; V: TRBV2; J: TRBJ1-5; CDR3: CASSKTLDRGQIYSNQPQHF; DNA: TGTGCCAGCAGTAAAACCCTAGACAGGGGGCAAATCTATAGCAATCAGCCCCAGCATTTT
size: NA; D: NA; V: TRBV10-2; J: TRBJ2-5; CDR3: CASSESRPQETQYF; DNA: TGCGCCAGCAGTGAGTCCCGGCCCCAAGAGACCCAGTACTTC
size: NA; D: NA; V: TRBV6-4; J: TRBJ2-1; CDR3: CASSEGFQGNEQFF; DNA: TGTGCCAGCAGTGAGGGTTTTCAGGGCAATGAGCAGTTCTTC
size: NA; D: TRBD1; V: TRBV24-1; J: TRBJ2-2; CDR3: CATSDQDRVKTGELFF; DNA: TGTGCCACCAGTGATCAGGACAGGGTGAAGACCGGGGAGCTGTTTTTT
size: NA; D: NA; V: TRBV14; J: TRBJ1-2; CDR3: CASSQGRGAGYGYTF; DNA: TGTGCCAGCAGCCAAGGTCGGGGGGCTGGCTATGGCTACACCTTC
size: NA; D: NA; V: TRBV6-1; J: TRBJ1-2; CDR3: CASSEVRSNSYGYTF; DNA: TGTGCCAGCAGTGAAGTACGTTCCAACTCCTATGGCTACACCTTC
size: few; D: NA; V: TRBV4-2; J: TRBJ2-7; CDR3: CASSQDPGDYEQYF; DNA: TGTGCCAGCAGCCAAGATCCAGGGGACTACGAGCAGTACTTC
size: few; D: TRBD2; V: TRBV5-1; J: TRBJ2-1; CDR3: CASSLAAGLVGNEQFF; DNA: TGCGCCAGCAGCTTGGCCGCGGGACTAGTAGGCAATGAGCAGTTCTTC
size: NA; D: NA; V: TRBV10-3; J: TRBJ1-1; CDR3: CAISDFGRGKNTEAFF; DNA: TGTGCCATCAGCGACTTTGGCAGGGGCAAGAACACTGAAGCTTTCTTT
size: NA; D: NA; V: TRBV29-1; J: TRBJ2-1; CDR3: CSAGDMYNEQFF; DNA: TGCAGCGCAGGGGATATGTACAATGAGCAGTTCTTC
size: NA; D: NA; V: TRBV6-2/TRBV6-3; J: TRBJ1-1; CDR3: CASSLIRGGSTEAFF; DNA: TGTGCCAGCAGTTTGATCAGGGGCGGTAGCACTGAAGCTTTCTTT
size: many; D: TRBD1; V: TRBV28; J: TRBJ2-2; CDR3: CASRDADRGDTGELFF; DNA: TGTGCCAGCAGGGACGCGGACAGGGGGGACACCGGGGAGCTGTTTTTT
size: NA; D: NA; V: TRBV3-1/TRBV3-2; J: TRBJ1-6; CDR3: CASSQVGGTGSPLHF; DNA: TGTGCCAGCAGCCAAGTCGGGGGAACGGGGTCACCCCTCCACTTT
size: NA; D: NA; V: TRBV7-6; J: TRBJ2-1; CDR3: CASSLFLLEGTSGEQFF; DNA: TGTGCCAGCAGCTTGTTCCTTCTGGAGGGTACGAGCGGTGAGCAGTTCTTC
size: NA; D: NA; V: TRBV14; J: TRBJ1-2; CDR3: CASSQDLGAFYGYTF; DNA: TGTGCCAGCAGCCAAGATCTCGGGGCGTTCTATGGCTACACCTTC
size: once; D: NA; V: TRBV4-3; J: TRBJ1-1; CDR3: CASSQEGETNTEAFF; DNA: TGCGCCAGCAGCCAAGAGGGAGAAACGAACACTGAAGCTTTCTTT
size: once; D: TRBD2; V: TRBV6-6; J: TRBJ2-1; CDR3: CASSPQYLTGTSVRTAYNEQFF; DNA: TGTGCCAGCAGTCCGCAGTACCTTACCGGGACTAGCGTAAGGACGGCCTACAATGAGCAGTTCTTC